The rows below give T cell receptor beta chains drawn from one sample of a study of blood T cell repertoires in COVID-19. Using immunoSEQ multiplex PCR, the repertoire was profiled, and TCRdb retains in-frame clones only, with some absent. This sample has approximately 200,000 clones, with around 95% found just once. What was sequenced was peripheral blood. These receptor sequences come from a man aged 30 to 45 with COVID-19, enrolled during active disease. CDR3s include the opening cysteine and the closing phenylalanine or tryptophan. Each record gives: J gene, V gene, CDR3 protein.

j_gene: TRBJ1-6
v_gene: TRBV9
CDR3aa: CASSPAGGNSPLHF

j_gene: TRBJ2-7
v_gene: TRBV2
CDR3aa: CASTMKQGRSFYEQYF

j_gene: TRBJ2-7
v_gene: TRBV5-4
CDR3aa: CASSYGQRGNEQYF

j_gene: TRBJ2-3
v_gene: TRBV15
CDR3aa: CATSRGERGLWTDTQYF

j_gene: TRBJ1-5
v_gene: TRBV5-5
CDR3aa: CASSQSGQGEQPQHF

j_gene: TRBJ1-1
v_gene: TRBV6-4
CDR3aa: CASSAEVDMNTEAFF

j_gene: TRBJ2-7
v_gene: TRBV9
CDR3aa: CASSEKAGGLLDEQYF

j_gene: TRBJ1-5
v_gene: TRBV18
CDR3aa: CASSPDRLGDSYSNQPQHF

j_gene: TRBJ1-1
v_gene: TRBV10-3
CDR3aa: CATRFTGDAEAFF

j_gene: TRBJ1-3
v_gene: TRBV27
CDR3aa: CASSLGGVGSPRYSGNTIYF

j_gene: TRBJ2-5
v_gene: TRBV7-7
CDR3aa: CASSIMGGETQYF

j_gene: TRBJ1-5
v_gene: TRBV9
CDR3aa: CASSVGGGGQPQHF

j_gene: TRBJ2-1
v_gene: TRBV6-2/TRBV6-3
CDR3aa: CASSYGETGEQFF

j_gene: TRBJ1-4
v_gene: TRBV2
CDR3aa: CASSEYDRVGEKLFF

j_gene: TRBJ2-1
v_gene: TRBV9
CDR3aa: CASSVYSSYNEQFF

j_gene: TRBJ1-4
v_gene: TRBV15
CDR3aa: CATSPRATNEKLFF

j_gene: TRBJ1-1
v_gene: TRBV12-3/TRBV12-4
CDR3aa: CASSPRDTEAFF

j_gene: TRBJ1-1
v_gene: TRBV5-1
CDR3aa: CASSLAPHSMNTEAFF

j_gene: TRBJ1-5
v_gene: TRBV19
CDR3aa: CASSGRQGYDQPQHF

j_gene: TRBJ1-3
v_gene: TRBV27
CDR3aa: CASSLTRQGARDTIYF

j_gene: TRBJ2-5
v_gene: TRBV5-4
CDR3aa: CASSRAGALQETQYF

j_gene: TRBJ1-2
v_gene: TRBV28
CDR3aa: CASSRDSYGYTF

j_gene: TRBJ1-5
v_gene: TRBV6-5
CDR3aa: CASRQAGRGQPQHF

j_gene: TRBJ2-1
v_gene: TRBV7-9
CDR3aa: CASSSKGLAGANEQFF

j_gene: TRBJ2-3
v_gene: TRBV5-6
CDR3aa: CASSQSDTQYF

j_gene: TRBJ2-7
v_gene: TRBV5-1
CDR3aa: CASSLSKGEGSYEQYF

j_gene: TRBJ2-3
v_gene: TRBV7-9
CDR3aa: CASSFWREPDTQYF

j_gene: TRBJ1-2
v_gene: TRBV21-1
CDR3aa: CASSSGPRGLGYGYTF

j_gene: TRBJ1-5
v_gene: TRBV10-1
CDR3aa: CASRSRGQPQHF

j_gene: TRBJ2-3
v_gene: TRBV5-1
CDR3aa: CASSLNGDSTDTQYF

j_gene: TRBJ1-5
v_gene: TRBV30
CDR3aa: CAWSEGQGLHQPQHF

j_gene: TRBJ2-7
v_gene: TRBV19
CDR3aa: CASSTRQERYF

j_gene: TRBJ1-2
v_gene: TRBV19
CDR3aa: CASSKPRQGGYGYTF

j_gene: TRBJ2-7
v_gene: TRBV6-5
CDR3aa: CASSYSTGQLYEQYF

j_gene: TRBJ1-1
v_gene: TRBV30
CDR3aa: CAWMNTDTEAFF

j_gene: TRBJ1-4
v_gene: TRBV7-9
CDR3aa: CASSRQGAREKLFF

j_gene: TRBJ2-1
v_gene: TRBV6-1
CDR3aa: CASSEGTSGASEQFF

j_gene: TRBJ2-5
v_gene: TRBV5-1
CDR3aa: CASSLMGREETQYF

j_gene: TRBJ1-4
v_gene: TRBV27
CDR3aa: CASSSRSGDTNEKLFF

j_gene: TRBJ2-1
v_gene: TRBV5-6
CDR3aa: CASSLDGTPYNEQFF

j_gene: TRBJ1-2
v_gene: TRBV7-9
CDR3aa: CASSPERQPNYYGYTF

j_gene: TRBJ2-7
v_gene: TRBV15
CDR3aa: CATSRDYGGSSYEQYF

j_gene: TRBJ1-2
v_gene: TRBV29-1
CDR3aa: CSVELTETNYGYTF

j_gene: TRBJ2-3
v_gene: TRBV6-1
CDR3aa: CASSEGVAGEGTDTQYF

j_gene: TRBJ2-7
v_gene: TRBV18
CDR3aa: CASSPGDSYEQYF

j_gene: TRBJ2-7
v_gene: TRBV2
CDR3aa: CASSGGQGPYEQYF

j_gene: TRBJ1-3
v_gene: TRBV9
CDR3aa: CASSVEVGEDTIYF

j_gene: TRBJ2-7
v_gene: TRBV7-9
CDR3aa: CASSPPIQGSYEQYF

j_gene: TRBJ1-4
v_gene: TRBV3-1/TRBV3-2
CDR3aa: CASSQVGTGLEKLFF

j_gene: TRBJ2-7
v_gene: TRBV2
CDR3aa: CASSEWGRVQSYEQYF

j_gene: TRBJ1-5
v_gene: TRBV2
CDR3aa: CASTDGGQGIPAGNQPQHF

j_gene: TRBJ1-2
v_gene: TRBV6-5
CDR3aa: CASSYRAGNLYGYTF

j_gene: TRBJ1-4
v_gene: TRBV5-1
CDR3aa: CASGSGQGFEKLFF

j_gene: TRBJ1-1
v_gene: TRBV5-4
CDR3aa: CATQTGQGNTEAFF

j_gene: TRBJ2-2
v_gene: TRBV5-1
CDR3aa: CASSPGRGELFF